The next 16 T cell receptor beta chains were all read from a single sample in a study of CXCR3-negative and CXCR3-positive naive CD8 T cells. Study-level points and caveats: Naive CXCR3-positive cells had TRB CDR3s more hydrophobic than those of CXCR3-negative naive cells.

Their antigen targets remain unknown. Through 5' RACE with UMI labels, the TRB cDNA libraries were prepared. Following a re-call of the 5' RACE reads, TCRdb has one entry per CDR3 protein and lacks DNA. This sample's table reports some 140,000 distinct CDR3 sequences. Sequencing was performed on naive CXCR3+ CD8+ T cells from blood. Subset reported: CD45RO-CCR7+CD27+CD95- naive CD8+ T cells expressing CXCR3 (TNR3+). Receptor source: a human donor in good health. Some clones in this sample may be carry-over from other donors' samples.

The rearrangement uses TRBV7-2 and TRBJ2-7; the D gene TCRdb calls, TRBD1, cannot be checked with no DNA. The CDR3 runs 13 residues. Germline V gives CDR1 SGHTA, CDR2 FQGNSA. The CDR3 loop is CASSLSPTYEQYF.

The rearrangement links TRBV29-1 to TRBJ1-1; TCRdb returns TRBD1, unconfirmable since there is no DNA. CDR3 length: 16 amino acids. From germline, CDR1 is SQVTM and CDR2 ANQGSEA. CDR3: CSVDGGLYAMDTEAFF.

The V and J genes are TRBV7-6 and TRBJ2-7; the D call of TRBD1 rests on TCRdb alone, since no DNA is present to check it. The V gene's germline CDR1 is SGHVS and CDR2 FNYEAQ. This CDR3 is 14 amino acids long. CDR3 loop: CASSLQGIAYEQYF.

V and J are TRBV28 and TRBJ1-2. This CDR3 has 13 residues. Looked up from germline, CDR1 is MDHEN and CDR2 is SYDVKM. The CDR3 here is CASNRGGYGGYTF.

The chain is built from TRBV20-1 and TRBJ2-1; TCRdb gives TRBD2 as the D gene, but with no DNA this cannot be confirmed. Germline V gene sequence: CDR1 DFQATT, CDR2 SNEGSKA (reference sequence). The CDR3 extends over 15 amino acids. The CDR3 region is CSAPTSGRVYNEQFF.

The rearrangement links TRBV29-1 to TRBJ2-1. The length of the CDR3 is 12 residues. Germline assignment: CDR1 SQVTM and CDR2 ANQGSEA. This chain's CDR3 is CSVDPENNEQFF.

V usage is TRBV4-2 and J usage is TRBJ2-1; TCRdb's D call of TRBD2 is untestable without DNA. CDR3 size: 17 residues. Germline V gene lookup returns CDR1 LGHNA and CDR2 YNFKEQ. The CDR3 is CASSQEFGSGGTNEQFF.

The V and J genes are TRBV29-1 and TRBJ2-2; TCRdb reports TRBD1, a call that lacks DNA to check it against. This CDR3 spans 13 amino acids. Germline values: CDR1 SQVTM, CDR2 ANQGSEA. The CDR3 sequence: CSVGGAKNGELFF.

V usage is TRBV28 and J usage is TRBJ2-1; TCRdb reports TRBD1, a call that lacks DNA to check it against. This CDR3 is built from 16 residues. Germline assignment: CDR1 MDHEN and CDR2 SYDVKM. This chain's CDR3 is CASSYQGPGEIDEQFF. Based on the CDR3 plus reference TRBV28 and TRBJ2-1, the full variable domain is DVKVTQSSRYLVKRTGEKVFLECVQDMDHENMFWYRQDPGLGLRLIYFSYDVKMKEKGDIPEGYSVSREKKERFSLILESASTNQTSMYLCASSYQGPGEIDEQFFGPGTRLTVL.

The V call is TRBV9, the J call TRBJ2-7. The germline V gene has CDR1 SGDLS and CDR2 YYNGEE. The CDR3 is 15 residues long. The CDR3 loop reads CASSVDDVGSGEQYF. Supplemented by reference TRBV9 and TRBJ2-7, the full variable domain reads DSGVTQTPKHLITATGQRVTLRCSPRSGDLSVYWYQQSLDQGLQFLIQYYNGEERAKGNILERFSAQQFPDLHSELNLSSLELGDSALYFCASSVDDVGSGEQYFGPGTRLTVT.

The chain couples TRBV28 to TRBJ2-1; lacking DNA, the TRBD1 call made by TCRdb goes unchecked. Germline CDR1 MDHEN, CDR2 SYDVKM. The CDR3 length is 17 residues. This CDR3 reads CASRPPGLASSYNEQFF. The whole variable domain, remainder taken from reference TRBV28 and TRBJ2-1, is DVKVTQSSRYLVKRTGEKVFLECVQDMDHENMFWYRQDPGLGLRLIYFSYDVKMKEKGDIPEGYSVSREKKERFSLILESASTNQTSMYLCASRPPGLASSYNEQFFGPGTRLTVL.

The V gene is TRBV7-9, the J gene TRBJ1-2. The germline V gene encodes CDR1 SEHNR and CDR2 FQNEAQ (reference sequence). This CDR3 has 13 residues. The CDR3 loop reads CASSSDVSYGYTF.

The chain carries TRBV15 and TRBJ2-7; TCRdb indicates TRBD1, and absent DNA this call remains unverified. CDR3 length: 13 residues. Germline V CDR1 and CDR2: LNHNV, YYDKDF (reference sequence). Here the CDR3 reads CATSPTGIYEQYF.

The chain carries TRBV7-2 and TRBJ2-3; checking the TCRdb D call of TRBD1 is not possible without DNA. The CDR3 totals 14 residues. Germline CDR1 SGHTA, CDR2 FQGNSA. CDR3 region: CASSLVGGMDTQYF.

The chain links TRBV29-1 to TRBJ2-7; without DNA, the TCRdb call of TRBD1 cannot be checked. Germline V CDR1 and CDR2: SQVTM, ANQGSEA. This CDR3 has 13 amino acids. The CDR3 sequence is CSAGGSGYNEQFF.

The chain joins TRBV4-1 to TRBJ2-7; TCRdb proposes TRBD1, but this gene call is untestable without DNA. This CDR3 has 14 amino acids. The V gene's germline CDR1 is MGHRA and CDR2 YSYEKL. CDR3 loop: CASSPDQGAGEQYF.